The 28 T cell receptor beta chains presented below share a single source sample, sequenced in a study of blood T cells in healthy people across ages. Using a J-beta primer mix together with a sample-barcoded 5' primer, a second PCR was run for about 6 to 12 cycles. TCRdb processed the 5' RACE reads anew with MiXCR; each CDR3 protein has one entry. Among approximately 810,000 distinct CDR3 sequences, roughly 34% were seen once, and the ten largest hold over 10%. The sample taken for sequencing was blood. These receptors all come from a man younger than 30 in good health.

This clonotype appeared a few times. This chain uses TRBV7-3 with TRBJ2-3; D remains unclear. Trimming pared 7 bases from V and 4 bases from J, leaving 12 bases between. This CDR3 has 13 residues. The germline V gene encodes CDR1 SGHTA and CDR2 FQGTGA. Here the CDR3 reads CASTPPNPDTQYF. CDR3 nucleotide sequence: TGTGCCAGCACCCCCCCGAACCCAGATACGCAGTATTTT.

There are many counts of this clonotype. This chain uses TRBV4-3 with TRBJ1-4; 9 bases map to TRBD1. This CDR3 is 15 amino acids long. J lost 3 bases, V lost 3 bases, and 2 bases had no gene match. Per germline, CDR1 LGHNA and CDR2 YSLEER. The CDR3 DNA follows: TGCGCCAGCAGCCATGGGACAGGGTCTAATGAAAAACTGTTTTTT. It translates to CASSHGTGSNEKLFF.

Comment on this clonotype: The germline gene is not matched at one end of the junction; a read error may be the cause. CDR3 residues: CASSTGLDGPNVLTF. The CDR3 DNA sequence: TGTGCCAGCAGTACCGGCCTGGATGGGCCCAACGTCCTGACTTTC. The V gene is TRBV12-3 or TRBV12-4, the J gene TRBJ2-6; D unclear. The CDR3 has 15 amino acids.

The J gene is TRBJ2-3, the V gene TRBV29-1; 9 bases match TRBD1. The CDR3 spans 13 residues. Losses at the gene ends were 6 bases for V and 1 base for J; bases not matched to a gene: 2. Germline CDR1 reads SQVTM; CDR2 reads ANQGSEA. CDR3 loop: CSVDRGGTDTQYF. CDR3 nucleotide sequence: TGCAGCGTCGACAGGGGGGGCACAGATACGCAGTATTTT.

The V and J genes are TRBV20-1 and TRBJ2-5; the match to TRBD1 covers 7 bases. Germline V gene sequence: CDR1 DFQATT, CDR2 SNEGSKA (reference sequence). Germline trimming cut 3 bases from V and 2 bases from J; bases unmatched to any gene: 6. CDR3 length equals 14 residues. The chain's CDR3 is CSASLGQQQETQYF. The CDR3 DNA reads TGCAGTGCTAGTTTGGGACAGCAACAAGAGACCCAGTACTTC.

Concerning this clonotype: The junction does not match germline at one end; this may be a read error. The rearrangement uses TRBV12-3 or TRBV12-4 and TRBJ2-3, with TRBD2 matching 8 bases. The CDR3 is 16 residues long. CDR3 protein: CASSLASGFFTDAQYF. In DNA form, the CDR3 reads TGTGCCAGCAGCCTGGCTAGCGGGTTCTTCACAGATGCGCAGTATTTT.

With respect to this clonotype: A much larger clonotype is one base distant, so this may be a read error. The chain combines TRBV5-1 with TRBJ2-5; D remains ambiguous. Trimming pared 1 base from V and 5 bases from J, leaving 15 bases between. Per germline, CDR1 SGHRS and CDR2 YFSETQ. This CDR3 spans 15 amino acids. CDR3 amino acids: CASSLFPDRGETQYF. The CDR3 nucleotides are TGCGCCAGCAGCTTGTTTCCGGACCGTGGCGAGACCCAGTACTTC. Full variable domain (rest looked up from reference TRBV5-1 and TRBJ2-5): KAGVTQTPRYLIKTRGQQVTLSCSPISGHRSVSWYQQTPGQGLQFLFEYFSETQRNKGNFPGRFSGRQFSNSRSEMNVSTLELGDSALYLCASSLFPDRGETQYFGPGTRLLVL.

The V and J genes are TRBV12-3 or TRBV12-4 and TRBJ2-3; perhaps D is TRBD1 or TRBD2 (5 bases each). Trimming left V 7 bases short and J 2 bases short, with 13 bases between. CDR3 length: 14 residues. CDR3 DNA sequence: TGTGCCAGCATAGGGACGGACTTCACAGATACGCAGTATTTT. Residues: CASIGTDFTDTQYF.

Turning to this clonotype: The germline gene is not matched at one end of the junction; a read error may be the cause. The chain couples TRBV4-1 to TRBJ1-6; D gene unclear. Per the germline V gene, CDR1 is MGHRA and CDR2 is YSYEKL. The CDR3 totals 16 residues. In DNA, the CDR3 is TGCGCCAGCAGCCAAGTCGGCAGCGGCCTTGGTTCACCCCCCCACTTT. It specifies CASSQVGSGLGSPPHF.

Here the CDR3 reads CASSDWDQETQYF. The CDR3 DNA follows: TGTGCCAGCAGTGACTGGGACCAAGAGACCCAGTACTTC. The chain links TRBV6-5 to TRBJ2-5; no clear D gene. Trimming shortened V by 5 bases and J by 0 bases, and 7 bases separated the two germline ends. Looked up from germline, CDR1 is MNHEY and CDR2 is SVGAGI. This CDR3 has 13 residues.

This clonotype was counted a few times. V usage is TRBV20-1 and J usage is TRBJ2-5; no clear D. Germline V lookup: CDR1 DFQATT, CDR2 SNEGSKA (reference sequence). This CDR3 spans 11 amino acids. The ends were cut back, 7 bases at V and 5 bases at J, with 11 bases in the middle. In nucleotides, the CDR3 is TGCAGTGGGGAAGGGCGGGAGACCCAGTACTTC. It yields the protein CSGEGRETQYF.

This clonotype was counted between two and nine times. The chain couples TRBV5-5 to TRBJ2-5; tentatively, D is TRBD1 or TRBD2 (5 bases each). V lost 2 bases, J lost 5 bases, and 22 bases lay in between. This CDR3 has 17 residues. The germline CDR1 and CDR2 sequences are SGHKS and YYEKEE (reference sequence). This CDR3 reads CASSLGLGGPGSETQYF. In nucleotides, the CDR3 is TGTGCCAGCAGCTTAGGTCTTGGGGGTCCCGGGTCGGAGACCCAGTACTTC.

The sample holds one count of this clonotype. This rearrangement joins TRBV6-5 to TRBJ2-7, with D unclear. Judging by the DNA end, TRBJ2-5 fits better; the J call may be wrong. CDR3 size: 12 residues. The germline V gene encodes CDR1 MNHEY and CDR2 SVGAGI. CDR3 DNA sequence: TGTGCCAGCAGGAACATTGGAGAGACCCAGTACTTC. It translates to CASRNIGETQYF.

Details on this clonotype: A junction boundary mismatches the germline segment, possibly from a read error. V usage is TRBV7-2 and J usage is TRBJ2-3; 9 bases are shared with TRBD2. The CDR3 consists of 15 residues. Germline V gene lookup returns CDR1 SGHTA and CDR2 FQGNSA. CDR3 nucleotide sequence: TGTGCCAGCAGCTCCCAAGCGGGGGGTCCAGAGACGCAGTATTTT. Protein product: CASSSQAGGPETQYF.

V usage is TRBV6-1 and J usage is TRBJ2-3; 8 bases line up with TRBD1. The V gene's germline CDR1 is MNHNS and CDR2 SASEGT. The length of the CDR3 is 15 residues. J gave up 1 base and V 5 bases, and 5 bases lay outside the gene matches. Here the CDR3 DNA reads TGTGCCAGCAGTAATCTGGACAGGGGCACAGATACGCAGTATTTT. As protein: CASSNLDRGTDTQYF.

This clonotype was observed a few times. The chain has TRBV7-7 and TRBJ2-2; D is possibly TRBD2 (6 bases). CDR1 SSHAT and CDR2 FNYEAQ come from the germline V gene (reference sequence). This CDR3 comprises 11 residues. CDR3: CASGNTGELFF. CDR3 nucleotide sequence: TGTGCTAGCGGAAACACCGGGGAGCTGTTTTTT.

V and J are TRBV20-1 and TRBJ2-5; D gene uncertain. CDR3 length: 12 residues. Germline V gene sequence: CDR1 DFQATT, CDR2 SNEGSKA (reference sequence). The V and J ends lost 3 bases and 11 bases respectively, with 16 bases between them. The CDR3 DNA sequence: TGCAGTGCTAGGGGTCCTGGGGATGAGCAGTACTTC. It yields the protein CSARGPGDEQYF.

V is TRBV7-9 and J is TRBJ2-3; possibly TRBD1 or TRBD2 for D (5 bases each). Between the trimmed V and J ends, which lost 4 bases and 2 bases, there was a span of 13 bases. CDR3 length equals 15 residues. Germline V gene lookup returns CDR1 SEHNR and CDR2 FQNEAQ (reference sequence). The CDR3 is CASSSGDGYTDTQYF. The CDR3 bases are TGTGCCAGCAGCTCCGGGGACGGATACACAGATACGCAGTATTTT. The full variable domain, its missing parts supplied by reference TRBV7-9 and TRBJ2-3, is DTGVSQNPRHKITKRGQNVTFRCDPISEHNRLYWYRQTLGQGPEFLTYFQNEAQLEKSRLLSDRFSAERPKGSFSTLEIQRTEQGDSAMYLCASSSGDGYTDTQYFGPGTRLTVL.

This clonotype was counted a few times. The rearrangement links TRBV7-2 to TRBJ2-3, with TRBD1 matching 7 bases. Germline values: CDR1 SGHTA, CDR2 FQGNSA. The junction had 13 bases not matched to a gene; V was cut back by 3 bases and J by 4 bases. CDR3 length: 17 amino acids. CDR3 residues: CASSLETGFVFADTQYF. CDR3 nucleotides: TGTGCCAGCAGCTTGGAGACAGGGTTCGTTTTTGCAGATACGCAGTATTTT.

The CDR3 is CAWSKGPYEQYF. The CDR3 DNA follows: TGTGCCTGGAGTAAGGGTCCATACGAGCAGTACTTC. The chain carries TRBV30 and TRBJ2-5; no firm D call. Matching the DNA end better, TRBJ2-7 makes the J call doubtful. The CDR3 extends over 12 amino acids. The germline V gene encodes CDR1 GTSNPN and CDR2 SVGIG (reference sequence).

This clonotype occurred a few times. CDR3 region: CASSESTGRAFF. CDR3 sequence (DNA): TGTGCCAGCAGTGAGTCGACGGGAAGGGCTTTCTTT. The J gene is TRBJ1-1, the V gene TRBV2; no reliable D call. This CDR3 has 12 amino acids. V shed 3 bases and J shed 11 bases, with 13 bases lying between them. Germline CDR1 reads SNHLY; CDR2 reads FYNNEI.

The gene calls are TRBV7-8 and TRBJ2-1, with TRBD2 matching 11 bases. Losses at the gene ends were 5 bases for V and 12 bases for J; bases not matched to a gene: 12. CDR1 is SGHVS, CDR2 FQNEAQ, per germline. This CDR3 comprises 15 residues. The DNA for the CDR3 is TGTGCCAGCAGCCAAACCGGGACTAGCGGCCTTGGGCAGTTCTTC. It is translated as CASSQTGTSGLGQFF.

On this clonotype: Being one base from a much bigger clone, this may be a read error. This chain links TRBV7-2 with TRBJ2-7; D may be TRBD1 (5 bases). CDR3 length: 15 residues. V lost 5 bases to trimming and J lost 7 bases, with 21 bases between them. CDR1 and CDR2 (germline): SGHTA, FQGNSA. The CDR3 DNA is TGTGCCAGCAGCAGCAGCAGGACGGTGGACAATGAGCAGTACTTC. Protein product: CASSSSRTVDNEQYF.

Concerning this clonotype itself: A much larger clone lies one base from this, so it may be a read error. J is TRBJ2-1 and V is TRBV12-3 or TRBV12-4, with D possibly being TRBD1 or TRBD2 (5 bases each). Trimming pared 1 base from V and 10 bases from J, leaving 14 bases between. The CDR3 is 14 amino acids. The CDR3 spells CASSLGVGAYEQFF. Written as DNA, the CDR3 is TGTGCCAGCAGTTTAGGCGTCGGGGCCTACGAGCAGTTCTTC.

About this clonotype itself: A read error may explain this, as a much larger clone is one base away. V gene TRBV7-6 combines with J gene TRBJ2-1; no clear D gene. The CDR3 contains 14 residues. Germline lookup yields CDR1 SGHVS and CDR2 FNYEAQ. The V end was cut by 3 bases, the J end by 13 bases, with 19 bases between. The CDR3 sequence is CASSFREKQETQFF. DNA for the CDR3: TGTGCCAGCAGCTTTAGGGAAAAGCAAGAGACCCAGTTCTTC.

The chain recombines TRBV28 with TRBJ2-1; TRBD1 matches at 9 bases. Unmatched junction bases numbered 9, after V lost 6 bases and J lost 15 bases. CDR3 length: 12 amino acids. The V gene's germline CDR1 is MDHEN and CDR2 SYDVKM. CDR3 sequence: CASRITGTGLFF. The CDR3, as DNA: TGTGCCAGCAGAATAACCGGGACAGGGTTGTTCTTC.

The chain couples TRBV30 to TRBJ2-7; TRBD1 agrees at 7 bases. Germline V gene lookup returns CDR1 GTSNPN and CDR2 SVGIG (reference sequence). This CDR3 is built from 16 residues. The J segment lost 7 bases and the V segment lost 3 bases, leaving 18 bases of the junction unmatched. The CDR3 nucleotides read TGTGCCTGGAGCTCAGGACAGACAGGGCCCATGGGGGAGCAGTACTTC. Amino acid sequence: CAWSSGQTGPMGEQYF.

This clonotype has just one count. This chain uses TRBV5-1 with TRBJ2-1; D not certain. The CDR3 totals 15 residues. CDR1 and CDR2 (germline): SGHRS, YFSETQ. Trimming stripped 4 bases from V and 0 bases from J, with 11 bases between. CDR3 protein: CASSRYESSYNEQFF. The CDR3 nucleotides read TGCGCCAGCAGCCGCTATGAGAGCTCCTACAATGAGCAGTTCTTC. Based on the CDR3 plus reference TRBV5-1 and TRBJ2-1, the full variable domain is KAGVTQTPRYLIKTRGQQVTLSCSPISGHRSVSWYQQTPGQGLQFLFEYFSETQRNKGNFPGRFSGRQFSNSRSEMNVSTLELGDSALYLCASSRYESSYNEQFFGPGTRLTVL.